This T cell receptor beta chain was identified in a study of T-cell reconstitution after alpha-beta-depleted transplantation in children. The table lists this clonotype with many counts. Its target is not known. General study findings and limits: Reportedly, roughly two months post-transplant, alpha-beta T cells arose from several hundred expanded graft clones. Surviving recipient T cells and intrathymic progenitors accounted for some patients' high TCRbeta diversity at day 60. Newly produced T cells mostly accounted for T-cell counts and diversity one year post-transplant.

This CDR3 has 14 residues. Germline lookup yields CDR1 DFQATT and CDR2 SNEGSKA (reference sequence). Losses at the gene ends were 3 bases for V and 3 bases for J; bases not matched to a gene: 5. A TCRbeta library incorporating unique molecular identifiers was prepared. TCRdb re-derived calls from the PCR reads in MiXCR, one entry per CDR3 protein. The sample holds 200,000 to 250,000 distinct CDR3 sequences, roughly a tenth seen once. The clonotype originates from a child younger than two with acute myeloid leukemia, due to receive a stem cell transplant. Source: PBMCs, taken before TCRalphabeta/CD19-depleted stem cell transplant. The genes are TRBV20-1 and TRBJ2-7; 10 positions match TRBD1. The CDR3 DNA sequence: TGCAGTGCTAGTAGACAGGGGGCAAACTACGAGCAGTACTTC. Its translation: CSASRQGANYEQYF.